This is a list of T cell receptor beta chains from one sample in a study of CD8+CD57+ T cells in acquired aplastic anemia. TCRdb used MiXCR to reprocess the reads, holding one entry per CDR3 protein. The sample has fewer than 200,000 distinct CDR3 sequences; 55% to 80% are singletons. The source material was sorted CD4+, CD8+, or CD8+CD57+ T cells (not recorded which) from PBMCs. Every receptor here comes from a human donor in good health. CDR3s include the opening cysteine and the closing phenylalanine or tryptophan. A D gene is named only where the DNA matches it firmly. Clone size is given for some rows only: seen once, a few or many times, or a class if the clone is expanded.

>TRBJ2-2|TRBV24-1|NA|NA
TGTGCCACCAGTGACCCAAAGTTCGCGAACACCGGGGAGCTGTTTTTT
CATSDPKFANTGELFF
>TRBJ2-3|TRBV27|NA|NA
TGTGCCAGCAGTTTACGTGGGAGCGGAGATACGCAGTATTTT
CASSLRGSGDTQYF
>TRBJ1-1|TRBV7-3|TRBD1|NA
TGTGCCAGCAGCTCCGGACAGGGAGGGGAAGCTTTCTTT
CASSSGQGGEAFF
>TRBJ2-1|TRBV7-2|NA|many
TGTGCCAGCAGGGAGACTATACGGGACGATGAGCAGTTCTTC
CASRETIRDDEQFF
>TRBJ1-2|TRBV20-1|NA|NA
TGCAGTGCCGGAGAGGAGGATGGCTACACCTTC
CSAGEEDGYTF
>TRBJ2-7|TRBV12-3/TRBV12-4|TRBD1|NA
TGTGCCAGCGGTCGAGGGGGCGACTCCTACGAGCAGTACTTC
CASGRGGDSYEQYF
>TRBJ2-6|TRBV10-3|TRBD1|NA
TGTGCCATCAGTGGCCGGGGACAGGGGGCGGCTGGGGCCAACGTCCTGACTTTC
CAISGRGQGAAGANVLTF
>TRBJ2-1|TRBV9|TRBD2|NA
TGTGCCAGCACCGGGACTAGCGCGAGTGAGCAGTTCTTC
CASTGTSASEQFF
>TRBJ2-6|TRBV6-2/TRBV6-3|NA|many
TGTGCCAGCACCCCGGGGTACAGGGCTGGGGCCAACGTCCTGACTTTC
CASTPGYRAGANVLTF
>TRBJ1-1|TRBV10-3|NA|NA
TGTGCCATCGGAGGACGTACCGATGAAGCTTTCTTT
CAIGGRTDEAFF
>TRBJ2-1|TRBV7-9|TRBD2|many
TGTGCCAGCAGCTTAGCGCTCGCGGGAGGCCCCTACAATGAGCAGTTCTTC
CASSLALAGGPYNEQFF